These 18 T cell receptor beta chains came from one sample sequenced in a study of T cells in women clearing cervical HPV infection. Assay: immunoSEQ multiplex PCR; the TCRdb copy retains only in-frame clones and omits some. The specimen's table records 30,000 to 40,000 clones. Sequencing was carried out using blood buffy coat. These receptors came from a woman between 18 and 75 years old with a cervical HPV16 infection that either progressed to CIN3+ or cleared (not recorded which).

In the case of this clone: The read gets to within 3 residues of the CDR3 end, and the germline J gene fills in the rest. The rearrangement joins TRBV5-1 to TRBJ1-1, with D perhaps matching TRBD1 (5 bases). V was trimmed by 0 bases and J by 3 bases, leaving 9 bases between them. The CDR3 contains 14 residues. The germline V gene has CDR1 SGHRS and CDR2 YFSETQ. The CDR3: CASSLGQIYTEAFF. CDR3 bases read: TGCGCCAGCAGCTTGGGACAGATTTACACTGAA.

Comment on this clone: The read halts 3 residues ahead of the CDR3 end, with the missing end drawn from the germline J gene. The chain uses TRBV5-1 and TRBJ2-2; tentatively, D is TRBD1 (5 bases). The CDR3 has 17 residues. Germline V lookup: CDR1 SGHRS, CDR2 YFSETQ. The CDR3 spells CASSLAPRQGVNEKLFF. CDR3 DNA, as far as it was read: TGCGCCAGCAGCTTGGCCCCCCGGCAGGGCGTTAATGAAAAG. Full variable domain (outside the CDR3, taken from reference TRBV5-1 and TRBJ2-2): KAGVTQTPRYLIKTRGQQVTLSCSPISGHRSVSWYQQTPGQGLQFLFEYFSETQRNKGNFPGRFSGRQFSNSRSEMNVSTLELGDSALYLCASSLAPRQGVNEKLFFGEGSRLTVL.

The part of the CDR3 DNA that was read is TGCAGTGCTAGTTACCTACGCTATGGC. This codes for CSASYLRYG. The entire CDR3 is CSASYLRYGYTF. The rearrangement links TRBV20-1 to TRBJ1-2, with unresolved D. The sequence runs out 3 residues before the end of the CDR3; the remainder is reconstructed from the germline J gene. This CDR3 comprises 12 residues. In germline, CDR1 is DFQATT, CDR2 SNEGSKA (reference sequence). Trimming removed 3 bases from V and 4 bases from J, with 9 bases in between.

Concerning this clone itself: Mismatch with germline at one junction end may stem from a read error. The missing CDR3 end, 3 residues past where the read stops, is filled in from the germline J gene. The chain couples TRBV5-6 to TRBJ1-6; D is possibly TRBD1 (6 bases). Germline CDR1 reads SGHDT; CDR2 reads YYEEEE. The CDR3 extends over 15 amino acids. The CDR3 bases that were read are TGTGCCAGCAGTTTGGGGGGGCGCGACTCCTCACCC. As protein: CASSLGGRDSSP. The complete CDR3 sequence is CASSLGGRDSSPLHF.

With respect to this clone: The read is 3 residues too short to cover the CDR3 end, so that end is filled in from the germline J gene. This chain joins TRBV19 and TRBJ2-4, with 8 bases lining up with TRBD2. In germline, CDR1 is LNHDA, CDR2 SQIVND (reference sequence). CDR3 length: 17 amino acids. The part of the CDR3 DNA that was read is TGTGCCAGTAGTCCTCCCCCCGGGGGGGCAGTAGGCTATGGT. Its translation: CASSPPPGGAVGYG. The complete CDR3 protein is CASSPPPGGAVGYGQYF.

Turning to this clone: Coverage ceases 3 residues before the CDR3 finishes, and the germline J gene fills in the end. The chain couples TRBV20-1 to TRBJ2-3; TRBD1 matches at 7 bases. Germline V gene sequence: CDR1 DFQATT, CDR2 SNEGSKA (reference sequence). This CDR3 comprises 14 residues. With V trimmed by 3 bases and J by 3 bases, 6 bases remained unmatched. The CDR3 bases that were read are TGCAGTGCTAGGGACGACAGGGCTACAGATACG. Translation: CSARDDRATDT. The full-length CDR3 reads as CSARDDRATDTQYF.

A note on this clone: The read terminates 3 residues before the CDR3 end, so the remaining end is supplied by the germline J gene. The J gene is TRBJ2-7, the V gene TRBV13, with D perhaps TRBD2 (6 bases). CDR3 length: 14 amino acids. Trimming took off 4 bases at V and 0 bases at J, with 10 bases between the two ends. Germline values: CDR1 PRHDT, CDR2 FYEKMQ (reference sequence). CDR3 bases read: TGTGCCAGCAGCTGGAGGGGATCCTCCTACGAG. This translates into CASSWRGSSYE. From start to end, the CDR3 is CASSWRGSSYEQYF. The full variable domain, its missing parts supplied by reference TRBV13 and TRBJ2-7, is AAGVIQSPRHLIKEKRETATLKCYPIPRHDTVYWYQQGPGQDPQFLISFYEKMQSDKGSIPDRFSAQQFSDYHSELNMSSLELGDSALYFCASSWRGSSYEQYFGPGTRLTVT.

A note on this clone: The read terminates 3 residues before the CDR3 end, so the remaining end is supplied by the germline J gene. The gene calls are TRBV6-1 and TRBJ1-2; D gene ambiguous. The ends were cut back, 4 bases at V and 2 bases at J, with 5 bases in the middle. Germline lookup yields CDR1 MNHNS and CDR2 SASEGT. The CDR3 extends over 12 amino acids. This chain's CDR3 is CASSASNYGYTF. The sequenced CDR3 bases are TGTGCCAGCAGTGCGTCCAACTATGGC.

Comments on this clone: The DNA ends 3 residues before the CDR3 does, and the rest of the CDR3 is filled in from the germline J gene. The rearrangement links TRBV20-1 to TRBJ2-1, with 8 bases lining up with TRBD2. Germline CDR1 DFQATT, CDR2 SNEGSKA (reference sequence). J lost 5 bases, V lost 3 bases, and 6 bases had no gene match. This CDR3 has 14 residues. The CDR3 protein is CSASGGAPNNEQFF. CDR3 DNA, as far as it was read: TGCAGTGCTAGCGGGGGGGCCCCTAACAATGAG.

As for this clone: The observed sequence ends 3 residues before the CDR3 terminus, with the missing tail filled in from the germline J gene. This chain links TRBV6-4 with TRBJ2-2, with 7 bases identical to TRBD1. Looked up from germline, CDR1 is MRHNA and CDR2 is SNTAGT. CDR3 length: 16 amino acids. With V trimmed by 0 bases and J by 7 bases, 8 bases remained unmatched. The covered CDR3 bases are TGTGCCAGCAGTGACTCCTACAGGGGAGATGGCGGGGAG. It specifies CASSDSYRGDGGE. Given in full, the CDR3 is CASSDSYRGDGGELFF.

Note on this clone: The CDR3 is cut off 3 residues early in the read; its end comes from the germline J gene. This chain uses TRBV19 with TRBJ2-7; D might be TRBD2 (6 bases). Between the trimmed V and J ends, which lost 1 base and 2 bases, there was a span of 6 bases. CDR1 and CDR2 from the germline V gene are LNHDA and SQIVND (reference sequence). This CDR3 spans 13 amino acids. The CDR3 bases that were read are TGTGCCAGTAGTATAGGGACTACCTACGAG. It yields the protein CASSIGTTYE. Given in full, the CDR3 is CASSIGTTYEQYF. Using reference TRBV19 and TRBJ2-7 for the parts outside the CDR3, the full variable domain is DGGITQSPKYLFRKEGQNVTLSCEQNLNHDAMYWYRQDPGQGLRLIYYSQIVNDFQKGDIAEGYSVSREKKESFPLTVTSAQKNPTAFYLCASSIGTTYEQYFGPGTRLTVT.

Remarks on this clone: Read coverage stops 3 residues before the CDR3 terminus; the germline J gene supplies the remainder. J is TRBJ1-5 and V is TRBV10-3; D may be TRBD1 (6 bases). V gave up 10 bases and J gave up 0 bases, with 13 bases separating them. The V gene's germline CDR1 is ENHRY and CDR2 SYGVKD. The CDR3 is 14 residues long. CDR3 DNA, as far as it was read: TGTGCCACCTGGACAGCGAATAGCAATCAGCCC. It is translated as CATWTANSNQP. The full CDR3 protein is CATWTANSNQPQHF.

As to this clone: The read ends 3 residues before the CDR3 terminus; that terminus is restored from the germline J gene. The chain uses TRBV19 and TRBJ1-2, with D perhaps TRBD1 (5 bases). CDR3 size: 14 residues. Germline V gene sequence: CDR1 LNHDA, CDR2 SQIVND (reference sequence). CDR3 sequence reads: CASWAGLTTNTYTF. The sequenced part of the CDR3 DNA is TGTGCCAGTTGGGCGGGACTAACTACGAATACC.

Remarks on this clone: The read terminates 3 residues before the CDR3 end, so the remaining end is supplied by the germline J gene. Other DNA sequences in this specimen translate into the identical CDR3. V is TRBV11-2 and J is TRBJ2-5; 8 positions agree with TRBD2. The V gene end was trimmed by 5 bases and the J gene end by 5 bases; junction bases not matched to a gene: 10. The germline V gene encodes CDR1 SGHAT and CDR2 FQNNGV. The CDR3 is 15 amino acids. The CDR3 protein is CASSGEVASGETQYF. The sequenced part of the CDR3 DNA is TGTGCCAGCAGCGGAGAGGTGGCTAGCGGGGAGACC.

With respect to this clone: The read falls 3 residues short of the CDR3 end, and the missing part is taken from the germline J gene. This sequence joins TRBV5-6 and TRBJ1-1; D remains unclear. CDR1 SGHDT and CDR2 YYEEEE come from the germline V gene. Trimming left V 0 bases short and J 4 bases short, with 10 bases between. The CDR3 sequence is 14 residues long. CDR3 bases read: TGTGCCAGCAGCTTGGGCGGGGAGGGCACTGAA. As protein: CASSLGGEGTE. The full-length CDR3 reads as CASSLGGEGTEAFF. Filled out from reference TRBV5-6 and TRBJ1-1, the complete variable domain reads DAGVTQSPTHLIKTRGQQVTLRCSPKSGHDTVSWYQQALGQGPQFIFQYYEEEERQRGNFPDRFSGHQFPNYSSELNVNALLLGDSALYLCASSLGGEGTEAFFGQGTRLTVV.

In regard to this clone: From the germline J gene comes the end of the CDR3, since the read stops 3 residues before it. The rearrangement joins TRBV4-2 to TRBJ1-5, with D hard to call. The CDR3 length is 16 residues. V lost 0 bases and J 3 bases, leaving 12 bases between the germline ends. Looked up from germline, CDR1 is LGHNA and CDR2 is YNFKEQ. The CDR3 sequence is CASSQDLAGLNQPQHF. CDR3 bases read: TGTGCCAGCAGCCAAGATTTGGCAGGTCTCAATCAGCCC.

As concerns this clone: The read ends 3 residues early relative to the CDR3; the germline J gene fills the gap. The chain carries TRBV7-9 and TRBJ2-7; a weak D match, TRBD2 (5 bases). CDR3 length equals 10 residues. Trimming took off 11 bases at V and 6 bases at J, with 11 bases between the two ends. In germline, CDR1 is SEHNR, CDR2 FQNEAQ (reference sequence). CDR3 protein: CALGDPEQYF. The sequenced CDR3 bases are TGTGCCCTCGGGGATCCCGAG.

The CDR3 region is CASRGDRTPDEAFF. The sequenced part of the CDR3 DNA is TGTGCCAGCAGGGGAGACAGGACACCCGATGAA. This chain connects TRBV5-4 to TRBJ1-1, with D maybe TRBD1 (6 bases). The read comes to an end 3 residues before the CDR3 does, leaving the germline J gene to fill in the end. Germline lookup yields CDR1 SGHNT and CDR2 YYREEE (reference sequence). The germline V and J ends were trimmed by 5 bases and 7 bases, with 18 bases remaining between them. This CDR3 is 14 amino acids long.